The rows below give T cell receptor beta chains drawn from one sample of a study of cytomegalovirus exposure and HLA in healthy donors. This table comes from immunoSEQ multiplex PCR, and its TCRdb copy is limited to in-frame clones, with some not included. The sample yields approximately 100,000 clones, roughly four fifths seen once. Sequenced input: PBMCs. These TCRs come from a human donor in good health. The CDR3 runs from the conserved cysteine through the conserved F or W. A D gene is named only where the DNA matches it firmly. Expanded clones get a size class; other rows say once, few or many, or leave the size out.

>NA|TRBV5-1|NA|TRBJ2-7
CASSGNTGRSEQYF
TGCGCCAGCAGTGGAAATACAGGGCGTAGCGAGCAGTACTTC
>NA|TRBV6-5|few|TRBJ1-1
CASSYSGGIMNTEAFF
TGTGCCAGCAGTTACTCGGGGGGTATCATGAACACTGAAGCTTTCTTT
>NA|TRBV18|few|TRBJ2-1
CASSPSIVAANEQFF
TGTGCCAGCTCACCAAGTATTGTAGCGGCCAATGAGCAGTTCTTC
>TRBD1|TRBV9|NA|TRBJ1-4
CASSRGQGAMGEKLFF
TGTGCCAGCAGCCGGGGACAGGGGGCTATGGGGGAAAAACTGTTTTTT
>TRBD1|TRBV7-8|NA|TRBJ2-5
CASSLRGTVLVTQYF
TGTGCCAGCAGCTTAAGGGGGACAGTTTTGGTGACCCAGTACTTC
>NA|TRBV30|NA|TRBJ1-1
CAWSVRSGMGFF
TGTGCCTGGAGTGTACGATCGGGGATGGGCTTCTTT
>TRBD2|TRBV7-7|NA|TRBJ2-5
CASSPILAAQETQYF
TGTGCCAGCAGCCCTATCCTAGCGGCCCAAGAGACCCAGTACTTC
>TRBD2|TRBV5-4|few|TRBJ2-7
CASSLVGTSYDEQYF
TGTGCCAGCAGCTTGGTAGGGACTAGCTACGACGAGCAGTACTTC
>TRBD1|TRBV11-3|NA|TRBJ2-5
CASSEGQQETQYF
TGTGCCAGCAGCGAGGGACAGCAAGAGACCCAGTACTTC
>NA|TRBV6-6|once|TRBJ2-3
CATASRSERFTDTQYF
TGTGCCACCGCCTCCCGGTCAGAGCGGTTCACAGATACGCAGTATTTT